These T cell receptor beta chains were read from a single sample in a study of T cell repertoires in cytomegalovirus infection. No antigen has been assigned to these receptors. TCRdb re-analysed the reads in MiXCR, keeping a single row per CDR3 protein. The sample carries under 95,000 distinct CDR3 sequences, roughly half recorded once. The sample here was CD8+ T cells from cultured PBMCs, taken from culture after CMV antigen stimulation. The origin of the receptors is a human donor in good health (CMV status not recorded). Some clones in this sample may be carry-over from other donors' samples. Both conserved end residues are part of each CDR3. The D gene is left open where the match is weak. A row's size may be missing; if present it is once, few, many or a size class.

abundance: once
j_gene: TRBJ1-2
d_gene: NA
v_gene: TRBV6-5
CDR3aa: CASSYGTANYGYTF
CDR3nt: TGTGCCAGCAGTTACGGGACGGCTAACTATGGCTACACCTTC

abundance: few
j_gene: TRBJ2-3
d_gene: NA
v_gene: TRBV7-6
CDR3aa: CASSPGLTQLTDTQYF
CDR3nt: TGTGCCAGCAGCCCTGGGCTGACCCAACTCACAGATACGCAGTATTTT

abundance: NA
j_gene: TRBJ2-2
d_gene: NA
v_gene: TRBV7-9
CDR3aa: CASSFGGTGLNTGELFF
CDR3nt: TGTGCCAGCAGCTTTGGGGGAACAGGGCTGAACACCGGGGAGCTGTTTTTT

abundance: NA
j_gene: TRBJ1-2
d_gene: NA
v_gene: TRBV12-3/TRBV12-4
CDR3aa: CASGLDGGYTF
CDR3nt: TGTGCCAGCGGACTAGACGGTGGCTACACCTTC

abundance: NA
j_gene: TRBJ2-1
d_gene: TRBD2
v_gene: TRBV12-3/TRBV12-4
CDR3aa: CASSAASGGGGEQFF
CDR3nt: TGTGCCAGCAGTGCTGCTAGCGGGGGGGGTGGTGAGCAGTTCTTC

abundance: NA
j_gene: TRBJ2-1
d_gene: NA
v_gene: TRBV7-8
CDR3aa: CASSRTYNEQFF
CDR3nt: TGTGCCAGCAGCCGCACATACAATGAGCAGTTCTTC

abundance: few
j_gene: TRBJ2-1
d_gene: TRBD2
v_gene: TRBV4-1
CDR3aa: CASSDTSGGTSYNEQFF
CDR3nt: TGCGCCAGCAGCGACACTAGCGGGGGAACTTCCTACAATGAGCAGTTCTTC

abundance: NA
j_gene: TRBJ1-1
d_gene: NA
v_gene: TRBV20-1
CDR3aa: CSARELGRNEAFF
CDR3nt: TGCAGTGCTAGAGAGCTAGGACGTAATGAAGCTTTCTTT

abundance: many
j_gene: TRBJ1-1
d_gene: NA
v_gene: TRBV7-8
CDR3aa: CASSLAKAGRYMNTEAFF
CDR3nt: TGTGCCAGCAGCTTAGCCAAAGCGGGCAGGTACATGAACACTGAAGCTTTCTTT

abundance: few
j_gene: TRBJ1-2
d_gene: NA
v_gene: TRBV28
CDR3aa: CASSPEGGYTF
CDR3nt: TGTGCCAGCAGTCCAGAGGGCGGCTACACCTTC

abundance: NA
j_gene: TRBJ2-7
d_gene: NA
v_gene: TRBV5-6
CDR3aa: CASNGGSSYEQYF
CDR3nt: TGTGCCAGCAATGGGGGGAGCTCCTACGAGCAGTACTTC

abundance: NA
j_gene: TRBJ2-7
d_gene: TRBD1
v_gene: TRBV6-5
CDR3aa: CASSEAETGVYEQYF
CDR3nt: TGTGCCAGCAGTGAAGCCGAGACAGGGGTCTACGAGCAGTACTTC

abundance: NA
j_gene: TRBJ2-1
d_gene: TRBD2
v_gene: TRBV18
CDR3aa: CASSPGLASYNEQFF
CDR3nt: TGTGCCAGCTCGCCCGGACTAGCATCTTACAATGAGCAGTTCTTC

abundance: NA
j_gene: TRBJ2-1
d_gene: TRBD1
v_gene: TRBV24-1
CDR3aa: CATSVTPGQGVPKREQFF
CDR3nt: TGTGCCACCAGTGTCACTCCGGGACAGGGCGTTCCCAAACGTGAGCAGTTCTTC

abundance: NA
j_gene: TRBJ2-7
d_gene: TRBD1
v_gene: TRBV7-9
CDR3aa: CASSLVERYRGTTEQYF
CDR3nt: TGTGCCAGCAGCTTAGTAGAGAGATACAGGGGAACTACGGAGCAGTACTTC

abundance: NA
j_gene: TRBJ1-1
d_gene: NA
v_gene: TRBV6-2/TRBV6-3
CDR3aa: CASCSPAPHPEAFF
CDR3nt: TGTGCCAGCTGTTCCCCAGCACCGCACCCTGAAGCTTTCTTT

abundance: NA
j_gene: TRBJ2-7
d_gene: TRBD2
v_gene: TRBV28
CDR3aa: CASGPGLAGRGSYEQYF
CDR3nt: TGTGCCAGCGGGCCGGGACTAGCGGGGAGGGGCTCCTACGAGCAGTACTTC

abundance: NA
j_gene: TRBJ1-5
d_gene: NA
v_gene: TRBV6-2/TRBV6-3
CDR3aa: CASSFGSINQPQHF
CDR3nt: TGTGCCAGCAGTTTCGGATCTATCAATCAGCCCCAGCATTTT

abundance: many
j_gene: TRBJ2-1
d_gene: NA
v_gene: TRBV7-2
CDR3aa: CASSSPRQGTEQFF
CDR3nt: TGTGCCAGCAGCTCCCCGCGACAAGGGACTGAGCAGTTCTTC

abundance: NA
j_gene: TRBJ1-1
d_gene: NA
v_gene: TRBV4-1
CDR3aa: CASSQERGTEAFF
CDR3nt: TGCGCCAGCAGCCAAGAGCGAGGGACTGAAGCTTTCTTT

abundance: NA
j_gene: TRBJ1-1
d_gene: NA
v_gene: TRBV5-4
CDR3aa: CASSFSTGNTEAFF
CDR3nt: TGTGCCAGCAGCTTCTCCACAGGGAACACTGAAGCTTTCTTT

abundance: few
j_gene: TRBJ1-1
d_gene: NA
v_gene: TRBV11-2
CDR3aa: CASSFAGSEAFF
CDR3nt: TGTGCCAGCAGCTTTGCGGGGTCTGAAGCTTTCTTT

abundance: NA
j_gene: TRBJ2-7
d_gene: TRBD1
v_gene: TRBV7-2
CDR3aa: CASSVTGLVPPYEQYF
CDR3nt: TGTGCCAGCAGTGTGACAGGGCTAGTTCCTCCCTACGAGCAGTACTTC

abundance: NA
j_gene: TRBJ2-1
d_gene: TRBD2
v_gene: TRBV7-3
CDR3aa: CASSYNPGLAGGDEQFF
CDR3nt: TGTGCCAGCAGCTACAACCCAGGACTAGCGGGGGGAGATGAGCAGTTCTTC

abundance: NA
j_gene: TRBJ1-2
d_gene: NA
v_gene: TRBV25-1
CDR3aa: CASSRVYGYTF
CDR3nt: TGTGCCAGCAGCAGGGTTTATGGCTACACCTTC

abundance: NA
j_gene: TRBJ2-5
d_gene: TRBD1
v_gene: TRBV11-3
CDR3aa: CASSQGQGKTQYF
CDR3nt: TGTGCCAGCAGCCAGGGACAGGGAAAGACCCAGTACTTC

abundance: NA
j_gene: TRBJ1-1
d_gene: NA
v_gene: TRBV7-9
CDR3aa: CASTHGGRLNTEAFF
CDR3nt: TGTGCCAGCACCCACGGGGGTCGGCTGAACACTGAAGCTTTCTTT

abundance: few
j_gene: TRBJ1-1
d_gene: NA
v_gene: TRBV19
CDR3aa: CASSITPGQEAFF
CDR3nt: TGTGCCAGTAGTATTACCCCAGGACAAGAAGCTTTCTTT

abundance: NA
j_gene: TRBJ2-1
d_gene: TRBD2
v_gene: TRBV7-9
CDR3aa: CASSSHAGSGGVNIEQFF
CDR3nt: TGTGCCAGCAGCTCCCACGCGGGTAGCGGGGGGGTGAATATTGAGCAGTTCTTC

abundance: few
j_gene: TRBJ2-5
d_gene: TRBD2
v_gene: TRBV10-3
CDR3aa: CAISGLASGSSEETQYF
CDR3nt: TGTGCCATCAGTGGTTTAGCTAGCGGGAGTAGTGAAGAGACCCAGTACTTC

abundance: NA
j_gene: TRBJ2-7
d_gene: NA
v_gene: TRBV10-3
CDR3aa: CAIRDSYEQYF
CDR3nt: TGTGCCATCAGGGATTCCTACGAGCAGTACTTC

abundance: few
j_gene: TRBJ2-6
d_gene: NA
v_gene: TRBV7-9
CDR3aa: CASNSAGSISGANVLTF
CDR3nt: TGTGCCAGCAACTCTGCAGGTTCCATCTCTGGGGCCAACGTCCTGACTTTC

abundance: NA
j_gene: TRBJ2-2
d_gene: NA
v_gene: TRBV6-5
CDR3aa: CASSYIRGRSNTGELFF
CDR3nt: TGTGCCAGCAGTTATATACGTGGGCGATCGAACACCGGGGAGCTGTTTTTT

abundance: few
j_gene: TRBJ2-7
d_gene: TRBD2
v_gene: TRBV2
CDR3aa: CASSEWASGGYEQYF
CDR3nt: TGTGCCAGCAGTGAATGGGCTAGCGGGGGCTACGAGCAGTACTTC

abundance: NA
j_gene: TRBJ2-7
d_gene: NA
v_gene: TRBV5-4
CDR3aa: CASSRGGQEQYF
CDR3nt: TGTGCCAGCAGCCGTGGGGGGCAGGAGCAGTACTTC

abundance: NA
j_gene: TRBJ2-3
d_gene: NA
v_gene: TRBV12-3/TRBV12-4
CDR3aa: CASSLKASFSTDTQYF
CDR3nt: TGTGCCAGCAGTTTAAAGGCAAGCTTTAGCACAGATACGCAGTATTTT

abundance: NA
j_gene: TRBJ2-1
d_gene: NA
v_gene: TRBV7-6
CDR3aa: CASSLVPPGKMVYNEQFF
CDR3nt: TGTGCCAGCAGCTTAGTACCCCCTGGGAAGATGGTGTACAATGAGCAGTTCTTC

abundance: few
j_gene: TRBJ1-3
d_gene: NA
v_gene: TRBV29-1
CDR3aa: CSVDLVGFSGNTIYF
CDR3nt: TGCAGCGTTGATTTGGTCGGTTTCTCTGGAAACACCATATATTTT

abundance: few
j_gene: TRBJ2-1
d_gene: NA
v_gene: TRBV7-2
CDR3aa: CASSSGGQYNEQFF
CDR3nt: TGTGCCAGCAGCTCGGGGGGACAGTACAATGAGCAGTTCTTC

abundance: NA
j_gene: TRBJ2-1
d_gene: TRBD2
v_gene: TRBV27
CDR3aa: CASSPPRLAGVNSYNEQFF
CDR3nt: TGTGCCAGCAGTCCCCCTCGACTAGCGGGAGTGAACTCCTACAATGAGCAGTTCTTC

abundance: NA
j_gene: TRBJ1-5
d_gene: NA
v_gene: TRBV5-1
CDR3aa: CASSLAGGGGQPQHF
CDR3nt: TGCGCCAGCAGCTTGGCCGGGGGGGGCGGTCAGCCCCAGCATTTT